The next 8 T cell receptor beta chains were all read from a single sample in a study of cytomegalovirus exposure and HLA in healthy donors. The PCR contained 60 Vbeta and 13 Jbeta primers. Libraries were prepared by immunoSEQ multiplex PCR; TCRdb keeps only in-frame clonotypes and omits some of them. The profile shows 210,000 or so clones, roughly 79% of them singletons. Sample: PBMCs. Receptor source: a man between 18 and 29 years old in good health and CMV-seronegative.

Written as DNA, the CDR3 is TGTGCCAGCAGTTTGGGGACAGGGCGAGCGGGGCAGTACTTC. Its protein is CASSLGTGRAGQYF. This chain uses TRBV28 with TRBJ2-7, with TRBD1 identical over 9 bases. V lost 3 bases, J lost 9 bases, and 9 bases stayed unmatched. This CDR3 region has 14 residues. From germline, CDR1 is MDHEN and CDR2 SYDVKM.

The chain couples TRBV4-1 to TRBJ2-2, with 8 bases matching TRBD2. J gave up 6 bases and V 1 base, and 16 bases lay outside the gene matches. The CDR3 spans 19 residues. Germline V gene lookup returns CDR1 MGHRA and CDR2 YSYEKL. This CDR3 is CASSQAGLLAGSIAGELFF. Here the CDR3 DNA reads TGCGCCAGCAGCCAAGCGGGGCTATTAGCGGGGTCTATCGCCGGGGAGCTGTTTTTT.

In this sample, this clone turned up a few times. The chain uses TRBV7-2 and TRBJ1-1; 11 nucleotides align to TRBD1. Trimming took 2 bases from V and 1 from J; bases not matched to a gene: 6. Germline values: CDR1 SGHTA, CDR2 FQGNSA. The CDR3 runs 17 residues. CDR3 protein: CASSLTRTGGWNTEAFF. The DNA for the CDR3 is TGTGCCAGCAGCTTAACTCGGACAGGGGGCTGGAACACTGAAGCTTTCTTT.

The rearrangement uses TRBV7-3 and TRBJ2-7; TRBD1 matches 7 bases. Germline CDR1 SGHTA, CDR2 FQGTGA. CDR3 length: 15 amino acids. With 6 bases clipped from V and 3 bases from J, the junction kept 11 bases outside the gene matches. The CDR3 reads CASSQTPDRNYEQYF. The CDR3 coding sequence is TGTGCCAGCAGTCAAACCCCGGACAGGAACTACGAGCAGTACTTC.

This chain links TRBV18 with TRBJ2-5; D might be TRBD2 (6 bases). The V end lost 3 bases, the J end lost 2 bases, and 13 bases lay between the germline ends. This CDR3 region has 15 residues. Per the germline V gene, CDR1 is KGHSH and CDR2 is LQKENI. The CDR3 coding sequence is TGTGCCAGCTCACCCTGGCGGGGCTGGCAAGAGACCCAGTACTTC. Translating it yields CASSPWRGWQETQYF.

DNA of the CDR3: TGTGCCATTCAATTGGCTAGCACAGATACGCAGTATTTT. Encoded protein: CAIQLASTDTQYF. This chain links TRBV7-8 with TRBJ2-3; unclear D gene. The CDR3 extends over 13 amino acids. Germline V gene lookup returns CDR1 SGHVS and CDR2 FQNEAQ. The V end was cut by 10 bases, the J end by 0 bases, with 11 bases between.

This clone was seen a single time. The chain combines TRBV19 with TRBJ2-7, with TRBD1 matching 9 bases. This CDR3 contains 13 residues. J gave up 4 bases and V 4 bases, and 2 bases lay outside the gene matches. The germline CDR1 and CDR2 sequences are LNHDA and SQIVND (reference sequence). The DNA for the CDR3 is TGTGCCAGTAGTAAGACAGGGGGTTACGAGCAGTACTTC. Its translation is CASSKTGGYEQYF.

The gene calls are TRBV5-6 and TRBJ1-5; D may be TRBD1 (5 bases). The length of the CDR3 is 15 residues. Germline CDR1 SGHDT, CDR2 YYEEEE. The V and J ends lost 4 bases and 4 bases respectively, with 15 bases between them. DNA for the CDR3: TGTGCCAGCAGCCGTCGACAGACACTGAATCAGCCCCAGCATTTT. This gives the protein CASSRRQTLNQPQHF.